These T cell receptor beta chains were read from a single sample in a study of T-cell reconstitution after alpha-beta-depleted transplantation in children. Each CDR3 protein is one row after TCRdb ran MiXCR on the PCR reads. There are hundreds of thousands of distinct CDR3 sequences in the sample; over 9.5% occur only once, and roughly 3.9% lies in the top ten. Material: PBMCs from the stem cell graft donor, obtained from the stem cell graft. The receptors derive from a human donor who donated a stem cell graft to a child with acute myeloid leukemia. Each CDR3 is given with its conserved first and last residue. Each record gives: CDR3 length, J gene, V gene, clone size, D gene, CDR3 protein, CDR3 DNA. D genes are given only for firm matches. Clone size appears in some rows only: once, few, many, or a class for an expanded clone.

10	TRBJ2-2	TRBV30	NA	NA	CAWGHGELFF	TGTGCCTGGGGTCACGGGGAGCTGTTTTTT
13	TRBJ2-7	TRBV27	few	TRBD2	CASNREGRDEQYF	TGTGCCAGCAATCGGGAGGGCCGGGACGAGCAGTACTTC
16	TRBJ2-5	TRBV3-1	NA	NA	CASSPPPRAEGETQYF	TGTGCCAGCAGCCCCCCCCCCAGGGCGGAGGGGGAGACCCAGTACTTC
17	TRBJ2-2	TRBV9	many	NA	CASSVQALSGNTGELFF	TGTGCCAGCAGCGTCCAGGCACTAAGCGGAAATACCGGGGAGCTGTTTTTT
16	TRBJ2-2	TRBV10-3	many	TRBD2	CAISESAGVGTGELFF	TGTGCCATCAGTGAGTCCGCGGGAGTCGGGACCGGGGAGCTGTTTTTT
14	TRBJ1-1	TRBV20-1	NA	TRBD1	CSAGDRQGATEAFF	TGCAGTGCTGGAGACAGACAGGGGGCAACTGAAGCTTTCTTT
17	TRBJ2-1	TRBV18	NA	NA	CASSPPPGLSSYNEQFF	TGTGCCAGCTCACCACCTCCGGGACTTAGCTCCTACAATGAGCAGTTCTTC
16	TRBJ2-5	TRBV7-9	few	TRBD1	CASSLDGQEGQETQYF	TGTGCCAGCAGCTTAGATGGACAGGAAGGGCAAGAGACCCAGTACTTC
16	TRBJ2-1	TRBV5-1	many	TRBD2	CASSLGGTSVGNEQFF	TGCGCCAGCAGCTTGGGTGGGACTAGCGTGGGCAATGAGCAGTTCTTC
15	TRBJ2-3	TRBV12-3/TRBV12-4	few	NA	CASSFGVNPTDTQYF	TGTGCCAGCAGTTTTGGAGTGAACCCCACAGATACGCAGTATTTT
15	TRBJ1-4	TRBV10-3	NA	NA	CAIGPTGKPNEKLFF	TGTGCCATCGGGCCAACAGGGAAGCCTAATGAAAAACTGTTTTTT
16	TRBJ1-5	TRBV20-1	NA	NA	CSARDEAWQGNQPQHF	TGCAGTGCTAGAGATGAAGCGTGGCAGGGCAATCAGCCCCAGCATTTT
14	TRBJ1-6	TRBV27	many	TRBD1	CASSSGTANSPLHF	TGTGCCAGCAGTTCTGGGACAGCAAATTCACCCCTCCACTTT
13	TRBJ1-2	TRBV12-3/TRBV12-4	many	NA	CASSFGGVGGYTF	TGTGCCAGCAGTTTCGGCGGGGTCGGTGGCTACACCTTC
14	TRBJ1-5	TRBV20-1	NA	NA	CSARGGGLEQPQHF	TGCAGTGCTAGAGGAGGAGGGCTCGAACAGCCCCAGCATTTT
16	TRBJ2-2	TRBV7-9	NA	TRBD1	CASSSPGGPDTGELFF	TGTGCCAGCAGCTCCCCAGGGGGCCCTGACACCGGGGAGCTGTTTTTT
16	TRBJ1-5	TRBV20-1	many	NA	CSALGSEKAGDQPQHF	TGCAGTGCTTTGGGGTCAGAAAAGGCGGGCGATCAGCCCCAGCATTTT
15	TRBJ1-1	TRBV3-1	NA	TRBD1	CASSQRRTGGTEAFF	TGTGCCAGCAGCCAAAGGCGGACAGGGGGCACTGAAGCTTTCTTT
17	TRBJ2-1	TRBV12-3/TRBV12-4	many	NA	CASSTTPGKGGHNEQFF	TGTGCCAGCAGTACTACCCCAGGGAAAGGAGGTCACAATGAGCAGTTCTTC
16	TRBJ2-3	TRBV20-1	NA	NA	CSARGRGRVGTDTQYF	TGCAGTGCTCGCGGACGAGGCCGGGTGGGCACAGATACGCAGTATTTT
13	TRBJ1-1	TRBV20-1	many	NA	CSARGGAHTEAFF	TGCAGTGCTAGGGGGGGGGCCCACACTGAAGCTTTCTTT
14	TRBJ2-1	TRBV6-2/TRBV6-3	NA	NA	CASSSGLGGREQFF	TGTGCCAGCAGTTCTGGGCTAGGGGGGCGTGAGCAGTTCTTC
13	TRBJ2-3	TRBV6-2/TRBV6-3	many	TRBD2	CASRPSGTDTQYF	TGTGCCAGCCGGCCTAGCGGGACAGATACGCAGTATTTT
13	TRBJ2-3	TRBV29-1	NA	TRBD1	CSARDSYTDTQYF	TGCAGCGCGAGGGACAGCTACACAGATACGCAGTATTTT
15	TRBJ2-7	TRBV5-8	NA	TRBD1	CASSWGSGGTDEQYF	TGTGCCAGCAGCTGGGGGTCAGGGGGCACGGACGAGCAGTACTTC
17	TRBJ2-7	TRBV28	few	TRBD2	CASSPPTSGSFPHEQYF	TGTGCCAGCAGCCCACCAACCAGCGGGAGCTTCCCTCACGAGCAGTACTTC
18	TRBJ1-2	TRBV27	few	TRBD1	CASSLFASGTGGLYGYTF	TGTGCCAGCAGTTTATTTGCTTCCGGGACAGGGGGATTATATGGCTACACCTTC
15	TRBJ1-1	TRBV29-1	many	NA	CSVASGQWMSTEAFF	TGCAGCGTTGCCTCGGGGCAGTGGATGAGCACTGAAGCTTTCTTT
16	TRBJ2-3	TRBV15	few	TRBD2	CATSKASSGRTDTQYF	TGTGCCACCAGCAAAGCCTCTAGCGGCCGCACAGATACGCAGTATTTT
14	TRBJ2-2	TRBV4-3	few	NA	CASSQDGFTGELFF	TGCGCCAGCAGCCAAGATGGGTTCACCGGGGAGCTGTTTTTT
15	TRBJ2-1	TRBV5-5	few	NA	CASSPRQEFYNEQFF	TGTGCCAGCAGCCCGAGACAGGAATTCTACAATGAGCAGTTCTTC
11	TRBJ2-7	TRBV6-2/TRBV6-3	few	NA	CASTLGDEQYF	TGTGCCAGCACCCTAGGGGACGAGCAGTACTTC
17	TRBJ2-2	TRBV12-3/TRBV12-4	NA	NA	CASVPPGRLSNTGELFF	TGTGCCAGCGTTCCCCCGGGACGCCTTTCGAACACCGGGGAGCTGTTTTTT
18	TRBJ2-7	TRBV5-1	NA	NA	CASSLWQGGSPLTYEQYF	TGCGCCAGCAGCTTGTGGCAGGGGGGCTCCCCATTAACCTACGAGCAGTACTTC
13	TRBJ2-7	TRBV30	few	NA	CAWSPLGRFEQYF	TGTGCCTGGAGTCCCCTCGGGCGATTCGAGCAGTACTTC
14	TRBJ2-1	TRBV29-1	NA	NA	CSVGTITSYGEQFF	TGCAGCGTGGGGACCATTACTAGCTACGGTGAGCAGTTCTTC
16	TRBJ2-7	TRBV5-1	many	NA	CASSPMGKSGSYEQYF	TGCGCCAGCAGCCCAATGGGGAAATCCGGCTCCTACGAGCAGTACTTC
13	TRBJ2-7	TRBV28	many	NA	CASTQGGSYEQYF	TGTGCCAGCACCCAAGGAGGATCCTACGAGCAGTACTTC
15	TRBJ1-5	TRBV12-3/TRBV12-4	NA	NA	CASSWAGQGAQPQHF	TGTGCCAGCAGCTGGGCGGGGCAGGGAGCTCAGCCCCAGCATTTT
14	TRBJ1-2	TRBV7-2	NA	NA	CASSLTPGIYGYTF	TGTGCCAGCAGCTTAACTCCGGGGATCTATGGCTACACCTTC
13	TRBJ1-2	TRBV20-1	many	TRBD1	CSATPGQGRSYTF	TGCAGTGCGACCCCGGGACAGGGTAGGAGCTACACCTTC
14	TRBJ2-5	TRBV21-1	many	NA	CATEKVHGLETQYF	TGTGCCACCGAGAAAGTCCATGGGCTAGAGACCCAGTACTTC